The rows below give T cell receptor beta chains drawn from one sample of a study of tumor-infiltrating lymphocytes in primary liver carcinoma. TCRdb processed the multiplex PCR reads anew with MiXCR; each CDR3 protein has one entry. Of some 130,000 distinct CDR3 sequences detected, under 70% appear once; the ten largest clones hold roughly 7.3%. Specimen: tumor-adjacent normal liver tissue. The receptors shown here come from a woman aged 55-69 years with primary liver carcinoma and hepatitis B virus infection. CDR3s include the opening cysteine and the closing phenylalanine or tryptophan. Each record gives: V gene, J gene, clone size, D gene, CDR3 protein, CDR3 DNA. The D gene is left open where the match is weak. Not every row has a clone size; where given, it reads once, few, many or a size class.

v_gene: TRBV11-2; j_gene: TRBJ2-7; abundance: -; d_gene: TRBD2; CDR3aa: CACSTLAGANYEQYF; CDR3nt: TGTGCCTGCAGTACACTAGCGGGAGCAAACTACGAGCAGTACTTC
v_gene: TRBV11-2; j_gene: TRBJ2-7; abundance: -; d_gene: -; CDR3aa: CASTLYKGSYEQYF; CDR3nt: TGTGCCAGCACCTTATATAAGGGTTCCTACGAACAGTATTTC
v_gene: TRBV6-2/TRBV6-3; j_gene: TRBJ2-3; abundance: many; d_gene: -; CDR3aa: CASTFRLPNTDTQYF; CDR3nt: TGTGCCAGCACCTTTAGACTACCAAACACAGATACGCAGTATTTT
v_gene: TRBV11-2; j_gene: TRBJ2-7; abundance: medium-sized; d_gene: TRBD2; CDR3aa: CASSLGPSGSYEQYF; CDR3nt: TGTGCCAGCAGCTTAGGGCCTAGCGGGAGCTACGAGCAGTACTTC
v_gene: TRBV11-1; j_gene: TRBJ2-5; abundance: -; d_gene: -; CDR3aa: CASSSGVQVGETQYF; CDR3nt: TGTGCCAGCAGCTCGGGTGTACAGGTTGGGGAGACCCAGTACTTC
v_gene: TRBV12-3/TRBV12-4; j_gene: TRBJ1-2; abundance: -; d_gene: TRBD1; CDR3aa: CASSFGQGVQINYDYTF; CDR3nt: TGTGCCAGCAGTTTTGGACAGGGGGTACAGATTAACTATGACTACACCTTC
v_gene: TRBV29-1; j_gene: TRBJ1-2; abundance: many; d_gene: TRBD1; CDR3aa: CSVVDGTGYGYTF; CDR3nt: TGCAGCGTTGTGGACGGGACAGGGTATGGCTACACCTTC
v_gene: TRBV30; j_gene: TRBJ2-1; abundance: -; d_gene: TRBD2; CDR3aa: CVWSKLAGGEQFF; CDR3nt: TGTGTCTGGAGTAAGCTAGCGGGAGGTGAGCAGTTCTTC
v_gene: TRBV14; j_gene: TRBJ2-2; abundance: -; d_gene: -; CDR3aa: CASSQKLTASSGELFF; CDR3nt: TGTGCCAGCAGCCAAAAACTCACAGCGAGCAGCGGGGAGCTGTTTTTT
v_gene: TRBV15; j_gene: TRBJ2-3; abundance: -; d_gene: -; CDR3aa: CATSSSGNSNQPQYF; CDR3nt: TGTGCCACCAGCAGTTCAGGAAATAGCAATCAGCCCCAGTATTTT
v_gene: TRBV29-1; j_gene: TRBJ1-1; abundance: -; d_gene: TRBD1; CDR3aa: CSAGQMNTEAFF; CDR3nt: TGCAGCGCGGGACAGATGAACACTGAAGCTTTCTTT
v_gene: TRBV4-2; j_gene: TRBJ2-3; abundance: -; d_gene: TRBD2; CDR3aa: CASSEGLAGTDTRYF; CDR3nt: TGTGCCAGCAGCGAAGGACTAGCGGGCACAGATACGCGGTATTTT
v_gene: TRBV7-8; j_gene: TRBJ1-5; abundance: many; d_gene: TRBD1; CDR3aa: CASSLEAGGYGGPQHF; CDR3nt: TGTGCCAGCAGCTTAGAGGCAGGGGGCTATGGAGGGCCCCAGCATTTT
v_gene: TRBV29-1; j_gene: TRBJ1-2; abundance: -; d_gene: -; CDR3aa: CSVGGGGQKDYGYTF; CDR3nt: TGCAGCGTTGGGGGGGGGGGACAAAAGGACTATGGCTACACCTTC
v_gene: TRBV6-1; j_gene: TRBJ2-7; abundance: -; d_gene: -; CDR3aa: CASSPCLAGGSYEQYF; CDR3nt: TGTGCCAGCAGCCCCTGCCTAGCAGGAGGGTCCTACGAGCAGTACTTC
v_gene: TRBV12-3/TRBV12-4; j_gene: TRBJ1-1; abundance: once; d_gene: TRBD1; CDR3aa: CARLPNRGSSRDTEAFF; CDR3nt: TGTGCCAGACTCCCTAACAGGGGCTCCTCTAGAGACACTGAAGCTTTCTTT
v_gene: TRBV10-2; j_gene: TRBJ1-5; abundance: once; d_gene: -; CDR3aa: CASSAGAGRRNQPQHF; CDR3nt: TGCGCCAGCAGTGCGGGTGCAGGGAGGCGCAATCAGCCCCAGCATTTT
v_gene: TRBV20-1; j_gene: TRBJ2-3; abundance: -; d_gene: TRBD2; CDR3aa: CSARISSGLAGVPQQYF; CDR3nt: TGCAGTGCTAGAATCTCTTCGGGACTAGCGGGAGTTCCCCAGCAGTATTTT
v_gene: TRBV12-3/TRBV12-4; j_gene: TRBJ1-2; abundance: -; d_gene: TRBD1; CDR3aa: CASRSQGKPGGYTF; CDR3nt: TGTGCCAGCAGGTCACAGGGGAAACCTGGGGGCTATACCTTC
v_gene: TRBV11-3; j_gene: TRBJ2-5; abundance: few; d_gene: -; CDR3aa: CTGSLVQETQYF; CDR3nt: TGTACCGGCAGCTTAGTACAAGAGACCCAGTACTTC
v_gene: TRBV21-1; j_gene: TRBJ1-5; abundance: -; d_gene: -; CDR3aa: CVYYPPVYSNQPQHF; CDR3nt: TGTGTCTACTACCCCCCAGTCTATAGCAATCAGCCCCAGCATTTT
v_gene: TRBV11-2; j_gene: TRBJ2-5; abundance: few; d_gene: -; CDR3aa: CASSSLTPAGLQEAQYF; CDR3nt: TGTGCCAGCAGCTCCTTAACACCGGCCGGGCTCCAAGAGGCCCAGTACTTC
v_gene: TRBV5-4; j_gene: TRBJ1-1; abundance: -; d_gene: -; CDR3aa: CASSLYQKRNIEAFF; CDR3nt: TGTGCCAGCAGCTTGTATCAGAAGAGGAACATTGAAGCTTTCTTT
v_gene: TRBV20-1; j_gene: TRBJ2-1; abundance: -; d_gene: -; CDR3aa: CSARAGTGNNEQFF; CDR3nt: TGCAGTGCTAGAGCCGGGACGGGAAACAATGAGCAGTTCTTC
v_gene: TRBV11-2; j_gene: TRBJ2-2; abundance: few; d_gene: -; CDR3aa: CASSLWPSVTRELFF; CDR3nt: TGTGCCAGCAGCTTATGGCCTAGCGTAACCCGGGAGCTGTTTTTT
v_gene: TRBV28; j_gene: TRBJ2-7; abundance: many; d_gene: -; CDR3aa: CASHEQGRSYEQYF; CDR3nt: TGTGCCAGCCACGAGCAGGGGCGATCCTACGAGCAGTACTTC
v_gene: TRBV5-1; j_gene: TRBJ1-1; abundance: -; d_gene: -; CDR3aa: CASSLRGQGKTEAFF; CDR3nt: TGCGCCAGCAGCTTGAGGGGACAAGGGAAGACTGAAGCTTTCTTT
v_gene: TRBV5-1; j_gene: TRBJ2-1; abundance: once; d_gene: TRBD2; CDR3aa: CASSLGTSVYSEQFF; CDR3nt: TGCGCCAGTAGCTTGGGGACTAGCGTTTACAGTGAGCAGTTCTTT
v_gene: TRBV7-8; j_gene: TRBJ2-1; abundance: -; d_gene: -; CDR3aa: CASSPPTGEHYNEHFF; CDR3nt: TGTGCCAGCAGCCCTCCTACCGGGGAGCACTACAATGAGCATTTCTTC
v_gene: TRBV5-1; j_gene: TRBJ2-1; abundance: -; d_gene: -; CDR3aa: CASSLGRLGVNEQFF; CDR3nt: TGCGCCAGCAGCCTCGGCAGATTAGGGGTCAATGAGCAGTTCTTC
v_gene: TRBV29-1; j_gene: TRBJ2-1; abundance: few; d_gene: -; CDR3aa: CSVLPGTYYNEQFF; CDR3nt: TGTAGCGTATTACCCGGGACATATTACAATGAGCAGTTCTTC
v_gene: TRBV12-3/TRBV12-4; j_gene: TRBJ1-1; abundance: -; d_gene: -; CDR3aa: CASSPRSGTQAFF; CDR3nt: TGTGCCAGCAGTCCCCGGTCAGGGACTCAAGCTTTCTTT
v_gene: TRBV6-4; j_gene: TRBJ2-1; abundance: -; d_gene: TRBD2; CDR3aa: CDSIILAGAYNEQFF; CDR3nt: TGTGACAGCATCATCCTAGCGGGAGCCTACAATGAGCAGTTCTTC
v_gene: TRBV6-5; j_gene: TRBJ1-4; abundance: -; d_gene: -; CDR3aa: CASRPTVTNEELFF; CDR3nt: TGTGCCAGCAGACCGACAGTAACTAATGAAGAACTGTTTTTT